Each of the 7 T cell receptor beta chains below was sequenced from the same sample in a study of T cell clonotyping in hematopoietic cell transplantation. The table came from immunoSEQ multiplex PCR; TCRdb's copy has only in-frame clones and leaves some out. The sample records 7,000 or so clones, almost 90% being singletons. Time point meaning: recipient sample about 28 days before transplant, after cytoreduction. The specimen comprised peripheral blood mononuclear cells, sampled before stem cell transplant. The receptors come from a man younger than 45 with acute myeloid leukemia. Some clones in this sample may be carry-over from other donors' samples.

V and J are TRBV14 and TRBJ2-7; D possibly corresponds to TRBD1 (5 bases). Trimming left V 5 bases short and J 9 bases short, with 17 bases between. Germline-derived CDR1 and CDR2 are SGHDN and FVKESK. CDR3 size: 13 residues. Written as DNA, the CDR3 is TGTGCCAGCAGCTCCGAAAGGGGAAGGGGGCAGTACTTC. It yields the protein CASSSERGRGQYF. Complete variable domain (other parts from reference TRBV14 and TRBJ2-7): EAGVTQFPSHSVIEKGQTVTLRCDPISGHDNLYWYRRVMGKEIKFLLHFVKESKQDESGMPNNRFLAERTGGTYSTLKVQPAELEDSGVYFCASSSERGRGQYFGPGTRLTVT.

The chain employs TRBV20-1 and TRBJ2-3; D is unresolved. The ends were cut back, 2 bases at V and 9 bases at J, with 6 bases in the middle. This CDR3 contains 10 residues. The germline V gene encodes CDR1 DFQATT and CDR2 SNEGSKA (reference sequence). This CDR3 reads CSARFGTQYF. The CDR3 bases are TGCAGTGCTAGATTCGGCACGCAGTATTTT.

The chain is built from TRBV28 and TRBJ1-2; TRBD1 matches at 10 bases. V was clipped by 6 bases and J by 7 bases; unmatched bases: 14. This CDR3 spans 16 amino acids. Germline V gene lookup returns CDR1 MDHEN and CDR2 SYDVKM. CDR3 nucleotide sequence: TGTGCCAGCAGGACTACCACCCTAGACAGGGGGCTTGGCTACACCTTC. Protein sequence: CASRTTTLDRGLGYTF.

The genes are TRBV18 and TRBJ1-1; no definite D call. Germline V gene lookup returns CDR1 KGHSH and CDR2 LQKENI. This CDR3 region has 14 residues. The ends were cut back, 6 bases at V and 4 bases at J, with 15 bases in the middle. The CDR3 is CASSQRTEGTEAFF. The CDR3 region has the DNA TGTGCCAGCTCTCAACGAACAGAGGGCACTGAAGCTTTCTTT.

This rearrangement joins TRBV9 to TRBJ2-1; D possibly corresponds to TRBD1 (5 bases). The CDR3 runs to 14 residues. Per the germline V gene, CDR1 is SGDLS and CDR2 is YYNGEE. Trimming took off 4 bases at V and 0 bases at J, with 8 bases between the two ends. The CDR3 is CASSQTDSYNEQFF. The CDR3 DNA reads as TGTGCCAGCAGCCAGACAGACTCCTACAATGAGCAGTTCTTC.

The chain couples TRBV5-4 to TRBJ2-2, with D possibly being TRBD1 or TRBD2 (5 bases each). The germline gives CDR1 SGHNT, CDR2 YYREEE (reference sequence). V lost 6 bases to trimming and J lost 2 bases, with 23 bases between them. The CDR3 totals 18 residues. The CDR3 bases are TGTGCCAGCACCCTATACCCCGTTGGGACCCCTAACACCGGGGAGCTGTTTTTT. This sequence encodes CASTLYPVGTPNTGELFF.

The genes are TRBV7-6 and TRBJ2-1; no clear D. Trimming shortened V by 1 base and J by 6 bases, and 7 bases separated the two germline ends. CDR3 length: 13 amino acids. Germline V CDR1 and CDR2: SGHVS, FNYEAQ. Here the CDR3 DNA reads TGTGCCAGCAGCTTAGATCGGGTCAATGAGCAGTTCTTC. Its protein product is CASSLDRVNEQFF.